These 23 T cell receptor beta chains originate from one sample sequenced in a study of regulatory T cells in long-lasting Graves disease. Documented time point: newly diagnosed GD, antithyroid drugs for less than 3 months. PBMC RNA served as the TCR library source. In building TCR beta libraries, iRepertoire HTBI primers were used together with Arm-PCR of CDR3 regions. MiXCR was run by TCRdb on the multiplex PCR reads, yielding one entry per CDR3 protein. The sample records around 480,000 distinct CDR3 sequences, around 15% being singletons. The data were also submitted as part of a second study, on T cells in Graves' hyperthyroidism and ophthalmopathy.

The sequencing here drew on peripheral blood mononuclear cells (PBMCs), taken at new diagnosis, from a patient treated with antithyroid drugs. These receptors came from a woman aged 35-65 years with Graves disease.

This clonotype appeared many times. The chain carries TRBV28 and TRBJ1-4, with 7 bases matching TRBD1. After removal of 6 bases from V and 4 bases from J, the junction contained 5 bases not matched to a gene. The CDR3 has 14 residues. Germline CDR1 is MDHEN and CDR2 is SYDVKM. CDR3 DNA sequence: TGTGCCAGCAGGAGGGGACAGCTTAATGAAAAACTGTTTTTT. Translation gives CASRRGQLNEKLFF. Drawing the rest from reference TRBV28 and TRBJ1-4, the complete variable domain is DVKVTQSSRYLVKRTGEKVFLECVQDMDHENMFWYRQDPGLGLRLIYFSYDVKMKEKGDIPEGYSVSREKKERFSLILESASTNQTSMYLCASRRGQLNEKLFFGSGTQLSVL.

This clonotype was seen many times. The chain has TRBV7-6 and TRBJ2-7; a weak D match, TRBD1 (6 bases). Germline V gives CDR1 SGHVS, CDR2 FNYEAQ. Trimming shortened V by 0 bases and J by 0 bases, and 12 bases separated the two germline ends. The CDR3 is made up of 16 amino acids. The CDR3 nucleotides are TGTGCCAGCAGCTTAGCGTCAGGGGCCAGCTCCTACGAGCAGTACTTC. This sequence encodes CASSLASGASSYEQYF. Variable domain in full (rest from reference TRBV7-6 and TRBJ2-7): GAGVSQSPRYKVTKRGQDVALRCDPISGHVSLYWYRQALGQGPEFLTYFNYEAQQDKSGLPNDRFSAERPEGSISTLTIQRTEQRDSAMYRCASSLASGASSYEQYFGPGTRLTVT.

This clonotype was found many times. The V gene is TRBV5-1, the J gene TRBJ1-1; 9 bases agree with TRBD1. After removal of 3 bases from V and 4 bases from J, the junction contained 7 bases not matched to a gene. The CDR3 is 15 residues long. Per the germline V gene, CDR1 is SGHRS and CDR2 is YFSETQ. CDR3 DNA sequence: TGCGCCAGCAGCTGGGACAGGGCGCGGGGCACTGAAGCTTTCTTT. Translating it yields CASSWDRARGTEAFF.

This clonotype has only a few counts. The chain is built from TRBV7-9 and TRBJ2-7; D is uncertain. V dropped 5 bases and J dropped 3 bases, with 14 bases sitting between them. Germline V gene lookup returns CDR1 SEHNR and CDR2 FQNEAQ (reference sequence). This CDR3 contains 14 residues. The CDR3 reads CASSQAEELYEQYF. The CDR3 coding sequence is TGTGCCAGCAGCCAGGCCGAAGAACTCTACGAGCAGTACTTC.

This clonotype was recorded many times. This chain connects TRBV11-2 to TRBJ2-1; 9 bases align to TRBD2. Germline assignment: CDR1 SGHAT and CDR2 FQNNGV. This CDR3 is 16 amino acids long. Unmatched junction bases numbered 9, after V lost 0 bases and J lost 9 bases. CDR3 coding DNA: TGTGCCAGCAGCTTAGATCTTAGGCGGGGGGGCGGTGAGCAGTTCTTC. This gives the protein CASSLDLRRGGGEQFF. Full variable domain (missing parts from reference TRBV11-2 and TRBJ2-1): EAGVAQSPRYKIIEKRQSVAFWCNPISGHATLYWYQQILGQGPKLLIQFQNNGVVDDSQLPKDRFSAERLKGVDSTLKIQPAKLEDSAVYLCASSLDLRRGGGEQFFGPGTRLTVL.

Concerning this clonotype: This sequence may be a read error, since a much larger clone differs from it by one base. The V call is TRBV4-1, the J call TRBJ1-4, with a weak D call TRBD1 (5 bases). Germline lookup yields CDR1 MGHRA and CDR2 YSYEKL. This CDR3 region has 13 residues. The CDR3: CASSQDQGEKLFF. In DNA, the CDR3 is TGTGCCAGCAGCCAAGATCAGGGTGAAAAACTGTTTTTT.

This clonotype was recorded at least ten times. V gene TRBV19 combines with J gene TRBJ1-5, with 7 positions matching TRBD1. Germline V gene lookup returns CDR1 LNHDA and CDR2 SQIVND (reference sequence). The CDR3 runs to 16 residues. The junction had 14 bases not matched to a gene; V was cut back by 4 bases and J by 8 bases. CDR3 DNA sequence: TGTGCCAGTAGTACCTACCGGACAGGAGGAGCGGAGCCCCAGCATTTT. This gives the protein CASSTYRTGGAEPQHF.

The chain couples TRBV3-1 to TRBJ2-2, with TRBD2 matching 7 bases. V shed 4 bases and J 5 bases; nucleotides not matched to a gene: 7. The germline CDR1 and CDR2 sequences are LGHDT and YNNKEL (reference sequence). This CDR3 has 15 residues. CDR3 residues: CASSPGGLLTGELFF. DNA for the CDR3: TGTGCCAGCAGCCCGGGGGGTTTGTTGACCGGGGAGCTGTTTTTT.

This clonotype was seen once. A much larger clone lies a single base off, so this may be a read error. This rearrangement joins TRBV12-3 or TRBV12-4 to TRBJ2-2, with TRBD2 as a possible D gene (6 bases). The CDR3 length is 15 residues. The CDR3 DNA sequence: TGTGCCAGCAGCACATCGGGCCTGAACACCGGGGGGCTGTTTTTT. This gives the protein CASSTSGLNTGGLFF.

This clonotype came up a few times. The chain links TRBV6-1 to TRBJ2-2; 9 bases are shared with TRBD1. The CDR3 contains 14 residues. The germline V gene encodes CDR1 MNHNS and CDR2 SASEGT. Germline trimming cut 7 bases from V and 5 bases from J; bases unmatched to any gene: 5. CDR3 in DNA: TGTGCCAGCATCAGACAGGGGGGAACCGGGGAGCTGTTTTTT. This sequence encodes CASIRQGGTGELFF.

In its sample, this clonotype was seen many times. The genes are TRBV20-1 and TRBJ1-1; D ambiguous. This CDR3 spans 12 amino acids. Germline-derived CDR1 and CDR2 are DFQATT and SNEGSKA (reference sequence). V lost 5 bases to trimming and J lost 3 bases, with 10 bases between them. CDR3 sequence reads: CSAPDTDTEAFF. CDR3 DNA sequence: TGCAGTGCTCCTGATACGGACACTGAAGCTTTCTTT.

CDR3 nucleotides: TGTGCCAGCAGCCCGCCGCTTGGGGGTTACGAGCAGTACTTC. Protein: CASSPPLGGYEQYF. V usage is TRBV11-2 and J usage is TRBJ2-7, with D possibly being TRBD1 or TRBD2 (5 bases each). The CDR3 length is 14 residues. Germline CDR1 SGHAT, CDR2 FQNNGV. V lost 5 bases, J lost 4 bases, and 15 bases lay in between.

In its sample, this clonotype was seen many times. The chain joins TRBV30 to TRBJ1-4; D unresolved. This CDR3 is built from 12 residues. Trimming pared 0 bases from V and 7 bases from J, leaving 6 bases between. CDR1 is GTSNPN, CDR2 SVGIG, per germline (reference sequence). In DNA form, the CDR3 reads TGTGCCTGGAGTGTAATCGGTGAAAAACTGTTTTTT. Translating it yields CAWSVIGEKLFF. The variable domain in full, completed from reference TRBV30 and TRBJ1-4, reads SQTIHQWPATLVQPVGSPLSLECTVEGTSNPNLYWYRQAAGRGLQLLFYSVGIGQISSEVPQNLSASRPQDRQFILSSKKLLLSDSGFYLCAWSVIGEKLFFGSGTQLSVL.

Regarding this clonotype: The germline gene is not matched at one end of the junction; a read error may be the cause. This rearrangement joins TRBV27 to TRBJ2-2; D perhaps matches TRBD2 (5 bases). The V gene's germline CDR1 is MNHEY and CDR2 SMNVEV (reference sequence). The CDR3 has 15 amino acids. Here the CDR3 reads CASSLQWGNTGELPF. DNA for the CDR3: TGTGCCAGCAGTTTGCAATGGGGTAACACCGGGGAGCTGCCTTTT.

Here the CDR3 DNA reads TGTGCCAGCAGCTTAGAATACTCGGGCTACGAGCAGTACTTC. Its translation is CASSLEYSGYEQYF. The rearrangement joins TRBV11-3 to TRBJ2-7; D gene ambiguous. Germline CDR1 is SGHNT and CDR2 is YENEEA. V shed 0 bases and J shed 3 bases, with 9 bases lying between them. There are 14 residues in the CDR3.

The chain employs TRBV4-2 and TRBJ1-6; possible D gene TRBD1, 5 bases. V was pared by 0 bases and J by 7 bases, with 13 bases between. CDR3 length: 16 residues. The germline V gene encodes CDR1 LGHNA and CDR2 YNFKEQ. The CDR3 spells CASSQELEGWNSPLHF. In nucleotides, the CDR3 is TGTGCCAGCAGCCAAGAATTGGAGGGGTGGAATTCACCCCTCCACTTT.

This clonotype was picked up a small number of times. The CDR3 DNA sequence: TGCAGCGTCGAACTAGCCCTCGCCTACAATGAGCAGTTCTTC. Amino acids: CSVELALAYNEQFF. The chain has TRBV29-1 and TRBJ2-1; weak D call: TRBD2 (6 bases). Trimming left V 6 bases short and J 2 bases short, with 14 bases between. CDR1 is SQVTM, CDR2 ANQGSEA, per germline. The CDR3 totals 14 residues.

This clonotype has at least ten counts. The chain carries TRBV2 and TRBJ1-2; D gene unclear. The CDR3 contains 13 residues. The germline V and J ends were trimmed by 2 bases and 8 bases, with 12 bases remaining between them. From germline, CDR1 is SNHLY and CDR2 FYNNEI. The CDR3 sequence is CASSEQVALGYTF. Written as DNA, the CDR3 is TGTGCCAGCAGTGAACAGGTTGCCCTGGGCTACACCTTC.

This clonotype was recorded many times. This chain uses TRBV5-1 with TRBJ1-1; tentatively, D is TRBD1 (5 bases). The germline V and J ends were trimmed by 2 bases and 0 bases, with 11 bases remaining between them. Per germline, CDR1 SGHRS and CDR2 YFSETQ. The length of the CDR3 is 15 residues. The CDR3 nucleotides read TGCGCCAGCAGCTTAGGGGACCTGATGAACACTGAAGCTTTCTTT. As protein: CASSLGDLMNTEAFF.

This chain links TRBV29-1 with TRBJ2-7; 8 bases line up with TRBD1. This CDR3 contains 13 residues. V trimming: 6 bases; J trimming: 7 bases; junction bases outside the gene matches: 11. CDR1 is SQVTM, CDR2 ANQGSEA, per germline. CDR3 sequence: CSVGQGRLEEQYF. CDR3 nucleotides: TGCAGCGTCGGACAGGGACGCTTGGAAGAGCAGTACTTC.

A remark on this clonotype: Just one base apart from a much larger clone, this may be a read error. This chain uses TRBV6-1 with TRBJ1-2, with a possible D match to TRBD1 (5 bases). Looked up from germline, CDR1 is MNHNS and CDR2 is SASEGT. The CDR3 loop spans 14 amino acids. V lost 5 bases and J lost 8, with 18 bases in between. CDR3 protein: CASSPPTRGGGYTF. The CDR3 coding sequence is TGTGCCAGCAGTCCCCCAACGAGGGGCGGAGGCTACACCTTC.

This clonotype was observed at least ten times. V and J are TRBV6-2 or TRBV6-3 and TRBJ1-1; no firm D call. Germline V CDR1 and CDR2: MNHEY, SVGEGT. The CDR3 runs 15 residues. Between the trimmed V and J ends, which lost 0 bases and 0 bases, there was a span of 8 bases. CDR3 sequence: CASSYSNSMNTEAFF. Here the CDR3 DNA reads TGTGCCAGCAGTTACTCGAACAGCATGAACACTGAAGCTTTCTTT.

This clonotype occurred many times. The chain combines TRBV2 with TRBJ2-7; TRBD1 agrees at 8 bases. Trimming removed 2 bases from V and 5 bases from J; junction bases left unmatched: 5. CDR3 length: 14 amino acids. Germline CDR1 is SNHLY and CDR2 is FYNNEI. The CDR3 sequence is CASSEWQGADEQYF. The DNA for the CDR3 is TGTGCCAGCAGTGAATGGCAGGGGGCGGACGAGCAGTACTTC.